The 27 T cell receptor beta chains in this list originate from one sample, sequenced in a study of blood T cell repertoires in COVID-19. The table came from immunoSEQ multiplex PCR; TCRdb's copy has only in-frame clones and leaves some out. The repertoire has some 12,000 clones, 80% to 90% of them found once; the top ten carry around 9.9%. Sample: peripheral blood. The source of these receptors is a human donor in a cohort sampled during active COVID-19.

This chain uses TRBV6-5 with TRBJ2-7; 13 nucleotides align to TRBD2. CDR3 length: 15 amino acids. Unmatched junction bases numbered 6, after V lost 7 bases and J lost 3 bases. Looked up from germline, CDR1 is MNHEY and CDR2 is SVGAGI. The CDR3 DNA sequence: TGTGCCAGCACCGGGACTAGCGGGGTAAGCTACGAGCAGTACTTC. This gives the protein CASTGTSGVSYEQYF.

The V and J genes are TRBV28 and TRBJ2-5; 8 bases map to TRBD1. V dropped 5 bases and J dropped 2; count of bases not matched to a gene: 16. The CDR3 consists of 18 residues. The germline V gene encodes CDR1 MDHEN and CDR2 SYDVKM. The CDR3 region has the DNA TGTGCCAGCAGTCGACCGGGACAGGTCGTGGTTCCGCAAGAGACCCAGTACTTC. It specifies CASSRPGQVVVPQETQYF.

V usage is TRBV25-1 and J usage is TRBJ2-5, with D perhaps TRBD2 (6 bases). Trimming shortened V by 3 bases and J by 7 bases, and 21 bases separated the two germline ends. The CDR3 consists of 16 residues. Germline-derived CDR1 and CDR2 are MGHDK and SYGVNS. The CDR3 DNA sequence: TGTGCCAGCAGTGATACGAGGGGACTCCAGGGTAGGACCCAGTACTTC. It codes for CASSDTRGLQGRTQYF.

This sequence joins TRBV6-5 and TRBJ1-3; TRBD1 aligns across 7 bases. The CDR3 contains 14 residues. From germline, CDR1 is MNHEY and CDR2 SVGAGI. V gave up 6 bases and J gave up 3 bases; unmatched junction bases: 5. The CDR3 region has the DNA TGTGCCAGCAGAAACAGGGGTTATGGAAACACCATATATTTT. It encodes CASRNRGYGNTIYF.

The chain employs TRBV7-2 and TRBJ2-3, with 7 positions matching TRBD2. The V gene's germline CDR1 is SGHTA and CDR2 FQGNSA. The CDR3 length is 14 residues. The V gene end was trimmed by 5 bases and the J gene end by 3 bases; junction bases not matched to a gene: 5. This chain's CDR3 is CASSPTSRTDTQYF. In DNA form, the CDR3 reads TGTGCCAGCAGCCCGACTAGCAGGACAGATACGCAGTATTTT.

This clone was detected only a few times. In DNA form, the CDR3 reads TGTGCCAGCAGTTTTTTGGGACAGGGCTCCTACGAGCAGTACTTC. Protein: CASSFLGQGSYEQYF. The chain has TRBV27 and TRBJ2-7; 9 positions match TRBD1. Unmatched junction bases numbered 3, after V lost 3 bases and J lost 0 bases. The V gene's germline CDR1 is MNHEY and CDR2 SMNVEV (reference sequence). The CDR3 spans 15 residues.

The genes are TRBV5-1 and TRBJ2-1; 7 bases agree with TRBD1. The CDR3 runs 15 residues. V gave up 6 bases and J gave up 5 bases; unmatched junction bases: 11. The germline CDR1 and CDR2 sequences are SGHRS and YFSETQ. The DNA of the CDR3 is TGCGCCAGCATGGACAGGCCGAACTCTGACAATGAGCAGTTCTTC. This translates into CASMDRPNSDNEQFF. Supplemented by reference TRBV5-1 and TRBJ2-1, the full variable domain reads KAGVTQTPRYLIKTRGQQVTLSCSPISGHRSVSWYQQTPGQGLQFLFEYFSETQRNKGNFPGRFSGRQFSNSRSEMNVSTLELGDSALYLCASMDRPNSDNEQFFGPGTRLTVL.

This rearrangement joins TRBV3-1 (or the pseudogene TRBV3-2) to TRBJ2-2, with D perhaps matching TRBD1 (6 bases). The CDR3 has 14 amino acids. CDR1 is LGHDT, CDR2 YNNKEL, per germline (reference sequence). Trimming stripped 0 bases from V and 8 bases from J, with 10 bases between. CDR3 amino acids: CASSQDGGRGELFF. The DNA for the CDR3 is TGTGCCAGCAGCCAAGATGGGGGCCGGGGGGAGCTGTTTTTT.

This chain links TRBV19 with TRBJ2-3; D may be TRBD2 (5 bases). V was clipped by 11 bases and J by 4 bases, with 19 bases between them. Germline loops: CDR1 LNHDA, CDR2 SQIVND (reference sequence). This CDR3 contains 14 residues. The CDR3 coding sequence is TGTGCCTCCCGGGAAGGTTACATAGCAGATACGCAGTATTTT. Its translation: CASREGYIADTQYF. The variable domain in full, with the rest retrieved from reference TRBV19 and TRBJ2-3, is DGGITQSPKYLFRKEGQNVTLSCEQNLNHDAMYWYRQDPGQGLRLIYYSQIVNDFQKGDIAEGYSVSREKKESFPLTVTSAQKNPTAFYLCASREGYIADTQYFGPGTRLTVL.

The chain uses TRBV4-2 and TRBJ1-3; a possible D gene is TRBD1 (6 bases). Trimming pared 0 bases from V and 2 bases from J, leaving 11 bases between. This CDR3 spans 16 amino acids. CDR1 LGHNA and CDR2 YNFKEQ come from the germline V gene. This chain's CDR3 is CASSQEGGLAGNTIYF. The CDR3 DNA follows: TGTGCCAGCAGCCAAGAGGGGGGGCTGGCTGGAAACACCATATATTTT.

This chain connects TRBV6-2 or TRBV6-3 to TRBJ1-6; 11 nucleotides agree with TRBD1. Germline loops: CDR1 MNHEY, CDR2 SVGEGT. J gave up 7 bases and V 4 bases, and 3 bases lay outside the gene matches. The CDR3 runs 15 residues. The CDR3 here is CASSSGQGANSPLHF. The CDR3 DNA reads TGTGCCAGCAGTTCAGGACAGGGGGCGAATTCACCCCTCCACTTT.

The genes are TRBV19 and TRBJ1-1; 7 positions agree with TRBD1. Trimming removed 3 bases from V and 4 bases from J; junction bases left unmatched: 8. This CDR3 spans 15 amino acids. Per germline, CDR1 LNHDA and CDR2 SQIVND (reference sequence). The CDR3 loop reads CASSITPSGGTEAFF. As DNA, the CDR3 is TGTGCCAGTAGTATCACTCCATCAGGGGGCACTGAAGCTTTCTTT. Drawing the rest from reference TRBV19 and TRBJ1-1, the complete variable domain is DGGITQSPKYLFRKEGQNVTLSCEQNLNHDAMYWYRQDPGQGLRLIYYSQIVNDFQKGDIAEGYSVSREKKESFPLTVTSAQKNPTAFYLCASSITPSGGTEAFFGQGTRLTVV.

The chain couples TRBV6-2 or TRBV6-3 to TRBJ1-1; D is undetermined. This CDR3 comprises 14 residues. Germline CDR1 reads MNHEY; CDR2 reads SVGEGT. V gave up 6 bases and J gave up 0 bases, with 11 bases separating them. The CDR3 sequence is CASSRPGMNTEAFF. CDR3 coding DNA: TGTGCCAGCAGCAGGCCGGGTATGAACACTGAAGCTTTCTTT.

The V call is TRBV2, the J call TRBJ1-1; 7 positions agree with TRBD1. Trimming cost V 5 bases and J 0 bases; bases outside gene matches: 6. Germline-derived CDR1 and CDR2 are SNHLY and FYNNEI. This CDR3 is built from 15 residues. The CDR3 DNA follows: TGTGCCAGCAGTAGCCGGGACAGCTTGAACACTGAAGCTTTCTTT. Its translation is CASSSRDSLNTEAFF.

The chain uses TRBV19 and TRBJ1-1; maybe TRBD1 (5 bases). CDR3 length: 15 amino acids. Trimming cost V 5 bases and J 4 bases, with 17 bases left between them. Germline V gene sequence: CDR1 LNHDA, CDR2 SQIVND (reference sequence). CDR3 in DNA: TGTGCCAGTAGTCACTCCCCGGAGGGGAGCACTGAAGCTTTCTTT. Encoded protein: CASSHSPEGSTEAFF.

CDR3 amino acids: CASSDGTATPYYGYTF. The DNA of the CDR3 is TGTGCCAGCAGTGATGGGACAGCCACGCCCTACTATGGCTACACCTTC. The V and J genes are TRBV6-1 and TRBJ1-2; 7 bases are shared with TRBD1. V shed 3 bases, J shed 3 bases, and the junction held 10 bases outside the gene matches. CDR1 MNHNS and CDR2 SASEGT come from the germline V gene. This CDR3 has 16 amino acids.

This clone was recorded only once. The CDR3 DNA follows: TGTGCCAGCAGCCCAGGTTGGGGCAGGAACACTGAAGCTTTCTTT. Amino acid sequence: CASSPGWGRNTEAFF. This chain links TRBV6-5 with TRBJ1-1; possibly TRBD1 for D (5 bases). The V and J ends lost 6 bases and 1 base respectively, with 15 bases between them. CDR3 length equals 15 residues. Germline V gene lookup returns CDR1 MNHEY and CDR2 SVGAGI.

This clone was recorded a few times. CDR3 loop: CASSLMSGTASYEQYF. The CDR3 DNA is TGTGCCAGCAGTCTCATGTCCGGGACAGCCTCCTACGAGCAGTACTTC. The V call is TRBV27, the J call TRBJ2-7; the match to TRBD1 covers 7 bases. The V segment lost 5 bases and the J segment 0 bases; nucleotides outside the gene matches: 10. Germline CDR1 is MNHEY and CDR2 is SMNVEV (reference sequence). This CDR3 is built from 16 residues.

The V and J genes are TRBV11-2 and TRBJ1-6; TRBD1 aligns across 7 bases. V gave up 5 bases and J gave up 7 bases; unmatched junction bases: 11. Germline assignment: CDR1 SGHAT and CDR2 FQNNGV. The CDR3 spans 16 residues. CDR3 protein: CASSQMEGARNSPLHF. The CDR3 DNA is TGTGCCAGCAGCCAAATGGAGGGGGCGAGGAATTCACCCCTCCACTTT.

CDR3 loop: CASSVATGVVETQYF. The CDR3 DNA reads as TGTGCCAGCAGCGTAGCTACGGGAGTTGTGGAGACCCAGTACTTC. This chain links TRBV9 with TRBJ2-5, with a possible D match to TRBD2 (6 bases). The CDR3 loop spans 15 amino acids. CDR1 and CDR2 (germline): SGDLS, YYNGEE. V lost 0 bases and J 5 bases, leaving 14 bases between the germline ends.

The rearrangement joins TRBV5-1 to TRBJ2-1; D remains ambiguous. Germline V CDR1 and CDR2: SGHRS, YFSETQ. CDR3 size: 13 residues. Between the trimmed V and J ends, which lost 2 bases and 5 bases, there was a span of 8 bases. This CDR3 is CASSLGVNNEQFF. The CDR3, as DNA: TGCGCCAGCAGCTTAGGAGTTAACAATGAGCAGTTCTTC.

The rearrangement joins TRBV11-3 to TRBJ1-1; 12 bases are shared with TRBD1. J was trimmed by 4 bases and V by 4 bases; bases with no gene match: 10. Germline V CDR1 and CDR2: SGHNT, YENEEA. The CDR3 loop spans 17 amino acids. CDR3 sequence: CASSSRDRGPGGTEAFF. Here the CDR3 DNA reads TGTGCCAGCAGCTCCCGGGACAGGGGGCCGGGTGGCACTGAAGCTTTCTTT.

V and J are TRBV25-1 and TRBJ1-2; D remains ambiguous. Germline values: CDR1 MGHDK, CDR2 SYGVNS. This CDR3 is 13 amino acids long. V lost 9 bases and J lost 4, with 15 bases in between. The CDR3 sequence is CASLHPESYGYTF. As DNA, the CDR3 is TGTGCCAGTCTACATCCGGAGTCCTATGGCTACACCTTC.

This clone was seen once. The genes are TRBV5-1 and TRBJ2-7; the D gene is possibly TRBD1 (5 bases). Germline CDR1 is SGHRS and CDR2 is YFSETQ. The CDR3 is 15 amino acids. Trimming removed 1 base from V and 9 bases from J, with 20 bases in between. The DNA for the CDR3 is TGCGCCAGCAGCTTGAGGCAGGGTATATCATCCGGGCAGTACTTC. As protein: CASSLRQGISSGQYF.

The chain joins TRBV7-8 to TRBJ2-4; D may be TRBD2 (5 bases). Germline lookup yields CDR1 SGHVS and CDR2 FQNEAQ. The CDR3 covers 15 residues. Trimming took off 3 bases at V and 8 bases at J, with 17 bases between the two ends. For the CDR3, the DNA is TGTGCCAGCAGCTTGAACACGGGATCGAGCGACATTCAGTACTTC. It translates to CASSLNTGSSDIQYF.

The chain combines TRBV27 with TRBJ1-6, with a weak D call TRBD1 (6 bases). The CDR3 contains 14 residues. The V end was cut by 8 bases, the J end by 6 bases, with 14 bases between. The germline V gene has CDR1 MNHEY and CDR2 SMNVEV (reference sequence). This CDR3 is CASGGQSLNSPLHF. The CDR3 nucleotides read TGTGCCAGCGGCGGACAGTCTCTTAATTCACCCCTCCACTTT.

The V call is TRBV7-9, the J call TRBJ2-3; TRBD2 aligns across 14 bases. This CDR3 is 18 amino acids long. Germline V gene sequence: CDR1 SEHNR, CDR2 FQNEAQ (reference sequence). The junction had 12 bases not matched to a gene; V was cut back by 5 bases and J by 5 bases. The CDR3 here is CASSVRTSGGRLVDTQYF. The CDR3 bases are TGTGCCAGCAGCGTACGGACTAGCGGGGGGAGATTAGTAGATACGCAGTATTTT.